A single sample is the source of the 22 T cell receptor beta chains below, sequenced in a study of vaccination effects on CD4 cells after COVID-19. Isolation of CD4+ T cells took place after approximately ten days of culture. The repertoire was sequenced with immunoSEQ multiplex PCR; TCRdb's copy has only in-frame clones and lacks some. The sample lists almost 40,000 clones; about 81% were seen once. Antigen specificity for these receptors is unknown. This sample comprised CD4+ T cells from PBMCs cultured without peptide, obtained before COVID-19 vaccination. The origin of the receptors is a human donor who received a COVID-19 vaccine.

The rearrangement uses TRBV15 and TRBJ2-5; a possible D gene is TRBD1 (6 bases). In germline, CDR1 is LNHNV, CDR2 YYDKDF (reference sequence). The CDR3 has 14 residues. V was trimmed by 1 base and J by 3 bases, leaving 9 bases between them. The CDR3 protein is CATSRGAGEETQYF. The DNA for the CDR3 is TGTGCCACCAGCAGAGGGGCAGGGGAAGAGACCCAGTACTTC. The full variable domain, completed using reference TRBV15 and TRBJ2-5, is DAMVIQNPRYQVTQFGKPVTLSCSQTLNHNVMYWYQQKSSQAPKLLFHYYDKDFNNEADTPDNFQSRRPNTSFCFLDIRSPGLGDTAMYLCATSRGAGEETQYFGPGTRLLVL.

The genes are TRBV7-8 and TRBJ1-2; D gene uncertain. V was pared by 5 bases and J by 8 bases, with 27 bases between. CDR1 SGHVS and CDR2 FQNEAQ come from the germline V gene. The CDR3 has 17 residues. CDR3 residues: CASSPDPIPVSGNGYTF. CDR3 coding DNA: TGTGCCAGCAGCCCTGACCCTATTCCGGTATCGGGGAACGGCTACACCTTC.

The V call is TRBV3-1 (or the pseudogene TRBV3-2), the J call TRBJ2-3, with 7 bases aligning to TRBD2. CDR1 LGHDT and CDR2 YNNKEL come from the germline V gene (reference sequence). V dropped 0 bases and J dropped 2; count of bases not matched to a gene: 5. CDR3 size: 16 residues. CDR3 region: CASSQDPSGHTDTQYF. The CDR3 bases are TGTGCCAGCAGCCAAGACCCTAGCGGCCACACAGATACGCAGTATTTT.

The chain recombines TRBV5-1 with TRBJ2-3, with a tentative D call TRBD1 (7 bases). The V end was cut by 0 bases, the J end by 4 bases, with 12 bases between. Germline values: CDR1 SGHRS, CDR2 YFSETQ. CDR3 length: 15 amino acids. The CDR3 sequence: CASSLVARGADTQYF. CDR3 bases: TGCGCCAGCAGCTTGGTGGCCAGGGGGGCAGATACGCAGTATTTT.

The V call is TRBV19, the J call TRBJ1-1; D is possibly TRBD1 (5 bases). The germline gives CDR1 LNHDA, CDR2 SQIVND (reference sequence). The CDR3 has 12 residues. V lost 5 bases and J lost 6, with 10 bases in between. The CDR3 sequence is CASSLRGSEAFF. The CDR3 DNA sequence: TGTGCCAGTAGTCTAAGGGGCTCTGAAGCTTTCTTT. The full variable domain, completed using reference TRBV19 and TRBJ1-1, is DGGITQSPKYLFRKEGQNVTLSCEQNLNHDAMYWYRQDPGQGLRLIYYSQIVNDFQKGDIAEGYSVSREKKESFPLTVTSAQKNPTAFYLCASSLRGSEAFFGQGTRLTVV.

The chain recombines TRBV19 with TRBJ2-6; weak D call: TRBD1 (5 bases). The CDR3 spans 18 residues. Per germline, CDR1 LNHDA and CDR2 SQIVND (reference sequence). V was pared by 5 bases and J by 2 bases, with 19 bases between. CDR3 DNA: TGTGCCAGTAGTCCCCGGACACGGCTGGTGGCTGGGGCCAACGTCCTGACTTTC. Encoded protein: CASSPRTRLVAGANVLTF.

This chain links TRBV7-8 with TRBJ1-5; 7 bases map to TRBD1. There are 14 residues in the CDR3. Germline assignment: CDR1 SGHVS and CDR2 FQNEAQ. V gave up 5 bases and J gave up 4 bases; unmatched junction bases: 5. The chain's CDR3 is CASSRTTGNQPQHF. The CDR3 DNA reads as TGTGCCAGCAGCAGAACGACAGGGAATCAGCCCCAGCATTTT.

J is TRBJ1-4 and V is TRBV5-6, with unresolved D. Trimming cost V 4 bases and J 4 bases, with 14 bases left between them. Germline loops: CDR1 SGHDT, CDR2 YYEEEE. There are 15 residues in the CDR3. CDR3 DNA: TGTGCCAGCAGCCAAAAAACTAGATATAATGAAAAACTGTTTTTT. Its protein is CASSQKTRYNEKLFF.

The chain joins TRBV11-2 to TRBJ1-1; maybe TRBD1 (6 bases). The CDR3 extends over 14 amino acids. Trimming removed 2 bases from V and 6 bases from J, with 13 bases in between. CDR1 and CDR2 (germline): SGHAT, FQNNGV. This CDR3 reads CASSLPGGPAEAFF. DNA for the CDR3: TGTGCCAGCAGCTTACCCGGGGGGCCGGCTGAAGCTTTCTTT.

This chain links TRBV6-2 or TRBV6-3 with TRBJ1-5; D unresolved. Germline CDR1 is MNHEY and CDR2 is SVGEGT. This CDR3 region has 16 residues. The ends were cut back, 2 bases at V and 3 bases at J, with 14 bases in the middle. CDR3 protein: CASSYRPGRDNQPQHF. The CDR3 region has the DNA TGTGCCAGCAGTTACCGGCCCGGTAGGGACAATCAGCCCCAGCATTTT.

The chain is built from TRBV9 and TRBJ2-3, with 9 positions matching TRBD1. The V segment lost 5 bases and the J segment 4 bases; nucleotides outside the gene matches: 8. Germline values: CDR1 SGDLS, CDR2 YYNGEE. The CDR3 spans 15 residues. The chain's CDR3 is CASSYRGLGPDTQYF. The CDR3 coding sequence is TGTGCCAGCAGTTACAGGGGGCTGGGACCAGATACGCAGTATTTT.

The V gene is TRBV19, the J gene TRBJ1-1, with unresolved D. The CDR3 contains 13 residues. The germline V gene has CDR1 LNHDA and CDR2 SQIVND (reference sequence). V dropped 5 bases and J dropped 5 bases, with 12 bases sitting between them. DNA for the CDR3: TGTGCCAGTAGTCCCGGGTATTTTACTGAAGCTTTCTTT. This sequence encodes CASSPGYFTEAFF.

V is TRBV4-3 and J is TRBJ1-6; TRBD1 aligns across 7 bases. J was trimmed by 8 bases and V by 7 bases; bases with no gene match: 5. The CDR3 runs to 13 residues. Germline lookup yields CDR1 LGHNA and CDR2 YSLEER. The CDR3 nucleotides read TGCGCCAGCAATAAACAGGGGTATTCACCCCTCCACTTT. Amino acids: CASNKQGYSPLHF.

The table lists this clone with a few counts. The V call is TRBV14, the J call TRBJ1-2; the D is unclear. With 0 bases removed from V and 0 bases from J, the gap between germline ends came to 17 bases. CDR1 and CDR2 (germline): SGHDN, FVKESK. This CDR3 has 18 residues. In DNA form, the CDR3 reads TGTGCCAGCAGCCAAGATGGTACTTTCGTCGGGGCTAACTATGGCTACACCTTC. Protein product: CASSQDGTFVGANYGYTF. The full variable domain, its missing parts supplied by reference TRBV14 and TRBJ1-2, is EAGVTQFPSHSVIEKGQTVTLRCDPISGHDNLYWYRRVMGKEIKFLLHFVKESKQDESGMPNNRFLAERTGGTYSTLKVQPAELEDSGVYFCASSQDGTFVGANYGYTFGSGTRLTVV.

CDR3 sequence reads: CASSLHTRTQYNEQFF. As DNA, the CDR3 is TGTGCCAGCAGCTTACACACTCGAACCCAATACAATGAGCAGTTCTTC. The chain joins TRBV7-6 to TRBJ2-1; no definite D call. Germline values: CDR1 SGHVS, CDR2 FNYEAQ. V was shortened by 2 bases and J by 4 bases, with 15 bases between the two germline ends. The CDR3 sequence is 16 residues long. Together with reference TRBV7-6 and TRBJ2-1, the CDR3 gives the full variable domain: GAGVSQSPRYKVTKRGQDVALRCDPISGHVSLYWYRQALGQGPEFLTYFNYEAQQDKSGLPNDRFSAERPEGSISTLTIQRTEQRDSAMYRCASSLHTRTQYNEQFFGPGTRLTVL.

V gene TRBV15 combines with J gene TRBJ2-3, with TRBD1 matching 11 bases. CDR1 is LNHNV, CDR2 YYDKDF, per germline (reference sequence). V lost 4 bases, J lost 4 bases, and 7 bases stayed unmatched. This CDR3 is built from 16 residues. This CDR3 is CATSTGTGGKADTQYF. DNA of the CDR3: TGTGCCACCAGCACTGGGACAGGGGGGAAGGCAGATACGCAGTATTTT.

This clone was seen only a few times. The V and J genes are TRBV14 and TRBJ2-3, with TRBD2 matching 13 bases. V trimming: 2 bases; J trimming: 0 bases; junction bases outside the gene matches: 2. From germline, CDR1 is SGHDN and CDR2 FVKESK. The CDR3 loop spans 17 amino acids. CDR3 bases: TGTGCCAGCAGCCAATTGACTAGCGGGGGGAGCACAGATACGCAGTATTTT. Residues: CASSQLTSGGSTDTQYF.

This chain uses TRBV6-6 with TRBJ2-2; D uncertain. Trimming removed 4 bases from V and 2 bases from J, with 8 bases in between. The CDR3 sequence is 14 residues long. Per the germline V gene, CDR1 is MNHNY and CDR2 is SVGAGI (reference sequence). CDR3 bases: TGTGCCAGCAGTTTCCCCGGTAACACCGGGGAGCTGTTTTTT. Its protein is CASSFPGNTGELFF.

This rearrangement joins TRBV24-1 to TRBJ2-6; D unresolved. The ends were cut back, 4 bases at V and 6 bases at J, with 6 bases in the middle. The CDR3 covers 13 residues. Germline V gives CDR1 KGHDR, CDR2 SFDVKD. For the CDR3, the DNA is TGTGCCACCAGTGACCTGGAGGCCAACGTCCTGACTTTC. Protein product: CATSDLEANVLTF.

The chain combines TRBV13 with TRBJ1-1, with 8 bases matching TRBD1. V was clipped by 8 bases and J by 10 bases; unmatched bases: 15. Germline loops: CDR1 PRHDT, CDR2 FYEKMQ (reference sequence). The CDR3 length is 14 residues. The CDR3 region is CASYEWGRGRRAFF. The CDR3 region has the DNA TGTGCCAGCTACGAATGGGGCAGGGGGCGACGAGCTTTCTTT.

The chain uses TRBV6-5 and TRBJ1-2; D may be TRBD1 (5 bases). CDR1 and CDR2 from the germline V gene are MNHEY and SVGAGI. The CDR3 runs to 15 residues. Trimming removed 1 base from V and 8 bases from J, with 17 bases in between. CDR3: CASSYYPTGLMGYTF. The CDR3 DNA follows: TGTGCCAGCAGTTACTACCCTACGGGGCTCATGGGCTACACCTTC.

J is TRBJ2-5 and V is TRBV9; D is unresolved. The V gene's germline CDR1 is SGDLS and CDR2 YYNGEE. The V end lost 0 bases, the J end lost 1 base, and 4 bases lay between the germline ends. The CDR3 length is 13 residues. The CDR3 DNA sequence: TGTGCCAGCAGCGTAGGTGTCCAAGAGACCCAGTACTTC. This codes for CASSVGVQETQYF.